This T cell receptor beta chain was identified during a study of tumor and adjacent non-tumor tissue in lung cancer. The overall study: Histology: 11 to 13 adenocarcinoma, a couple of squamous cell carcinoma, 1 small cell lung cancer. Some 4.2 million productive TCRbeta reads were obtained per sample on average.

The library came from three nested PCR rounds adapted from ARM-PCR protocols. TCRdb called the multiplex PCR reads again in MiXCR, with one record for every CDR3 protein. The data contain fewer than 150,000 distinct CDR3 sequences, around 66% of them seen just once; the ten biggest clones take up 18%. No cell sorting was done before RNA was extracted from the tissue. From germline, CDR1 is MNHNY and CDR2 SVGAGI (reference sequence). There are 13 residues in the CDR3. Study-wide points: Shorter survival was associated with higher TCR diversity in tumors. Tumor repertoires had a smaller top 100 clone share than normal lung.

On this clonotype: Antigen specificity is unknown. The junction differs from germline at one of its ends, possibly a read error.

The gene calls are TRBV6-6 and TRBJ2-1; D unresolved. Sequencing input: lung tumor tissue. The TCR was taken from a man in his sixties with small cell lung cancer. The CDR3 here is CASSGLRGNEQSF. The CDR3 coding sequence is TGTGCTAGCAGTGGTTTGCGCGGCAATGAGCAGTCCTTC.